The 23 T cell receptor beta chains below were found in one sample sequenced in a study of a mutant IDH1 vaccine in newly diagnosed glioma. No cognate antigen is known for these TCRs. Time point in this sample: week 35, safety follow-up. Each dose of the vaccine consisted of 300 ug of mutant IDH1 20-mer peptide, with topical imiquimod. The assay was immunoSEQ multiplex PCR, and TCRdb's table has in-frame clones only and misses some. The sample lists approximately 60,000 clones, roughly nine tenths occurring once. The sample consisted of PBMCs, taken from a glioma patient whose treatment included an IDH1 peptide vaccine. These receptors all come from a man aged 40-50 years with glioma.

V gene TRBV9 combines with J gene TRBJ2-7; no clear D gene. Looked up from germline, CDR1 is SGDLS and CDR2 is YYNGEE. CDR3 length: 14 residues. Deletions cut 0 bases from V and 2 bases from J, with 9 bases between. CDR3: CASSVDPQAYEQYF. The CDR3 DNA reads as TGTGCCAGCAGCGTAGACCCCCAGGCCTACGAGCAGTACTTC.

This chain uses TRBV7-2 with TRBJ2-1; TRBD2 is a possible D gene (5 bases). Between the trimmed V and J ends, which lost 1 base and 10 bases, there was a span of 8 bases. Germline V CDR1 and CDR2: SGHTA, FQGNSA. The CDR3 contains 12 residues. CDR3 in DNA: TGTGCCAGCAGCTTAGGGACGGGAGAGCAGTTCTTC. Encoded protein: CASSLGTGEQFF.

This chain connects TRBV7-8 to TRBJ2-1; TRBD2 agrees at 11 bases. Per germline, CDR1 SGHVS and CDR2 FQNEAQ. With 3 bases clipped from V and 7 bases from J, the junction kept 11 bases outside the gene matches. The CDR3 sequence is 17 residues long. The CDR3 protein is CASSFRPLAGALNEQFF. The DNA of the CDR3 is TGTGCCAGCAGCTTCAGACCACTAGCGGGAGCTCTGAATGAGCAGTTCTTC.

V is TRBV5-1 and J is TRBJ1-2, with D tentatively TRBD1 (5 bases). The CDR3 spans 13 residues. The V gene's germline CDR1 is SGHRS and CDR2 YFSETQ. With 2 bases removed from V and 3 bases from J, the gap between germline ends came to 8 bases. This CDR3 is CASSLTGDYGYTF. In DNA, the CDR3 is TGCGCCAGCAGCTTAACAGGAGACTATGGCTACACCTTC.

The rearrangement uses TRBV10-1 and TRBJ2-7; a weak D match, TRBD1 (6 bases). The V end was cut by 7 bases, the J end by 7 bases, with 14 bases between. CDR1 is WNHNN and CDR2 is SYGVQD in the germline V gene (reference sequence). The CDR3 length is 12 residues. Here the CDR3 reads CASKQGSGEQYF. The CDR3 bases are TGCGCCAGCAAACAGGGTTCCGGGGAGCAGTACTTC.

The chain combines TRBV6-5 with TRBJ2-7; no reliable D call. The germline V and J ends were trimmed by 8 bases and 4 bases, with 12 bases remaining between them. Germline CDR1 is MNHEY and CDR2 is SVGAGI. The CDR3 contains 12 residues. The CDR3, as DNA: TGTGCCAGCGGCCCGACTGGTTACGAGCAGTACTTC. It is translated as CASGPTGYEQYF.

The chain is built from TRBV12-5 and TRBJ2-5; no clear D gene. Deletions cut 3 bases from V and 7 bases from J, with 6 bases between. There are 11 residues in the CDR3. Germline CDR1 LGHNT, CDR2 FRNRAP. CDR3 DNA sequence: TGTGCTAGTGGTTTACCGGGGACCCAGTACTTC. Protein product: CASGLPGTQYF.

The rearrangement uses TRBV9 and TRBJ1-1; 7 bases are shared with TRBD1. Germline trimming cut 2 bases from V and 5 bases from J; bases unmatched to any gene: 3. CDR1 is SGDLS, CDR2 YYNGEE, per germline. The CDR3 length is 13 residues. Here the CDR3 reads CASSVGQETEAFF. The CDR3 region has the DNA TGTGCCAGCAGCGTCGGACAGGAGACTGAAGCTTTCTTT. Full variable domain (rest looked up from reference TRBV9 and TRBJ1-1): DSGVTQTPKHLITATGQRVTLRCSPRSGDLSVYWYQQSLDQGLQFLIQYYNGEERAKGNILERFSAQQFPDLHSELNLSSLELGDSALYFCASSVGQETEAFFGQGTRLTVV.

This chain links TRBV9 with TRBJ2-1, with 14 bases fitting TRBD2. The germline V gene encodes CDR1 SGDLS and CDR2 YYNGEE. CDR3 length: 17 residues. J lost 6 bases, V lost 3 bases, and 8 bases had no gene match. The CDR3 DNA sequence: TGTGCCAGCAGCGCCGGGACTAGCGGGAGATTAGTCAATGAGCAGTTCTTC. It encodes CASSAGTSGRLVNEQFF.

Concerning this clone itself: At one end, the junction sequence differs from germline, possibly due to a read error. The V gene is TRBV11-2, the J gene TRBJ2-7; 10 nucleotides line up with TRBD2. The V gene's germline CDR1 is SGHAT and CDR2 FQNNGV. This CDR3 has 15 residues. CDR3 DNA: TGTGCCAGCAGCTTAGGCCTGACTAGCGGGTACGTGCAGTACTTC. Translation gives CASSLGLTSGYVQYF.

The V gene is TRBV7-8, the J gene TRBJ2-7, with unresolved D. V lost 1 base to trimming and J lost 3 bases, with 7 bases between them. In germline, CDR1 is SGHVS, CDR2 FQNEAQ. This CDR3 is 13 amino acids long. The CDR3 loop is CASSLGGRYEQYF. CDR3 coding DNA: TGTGCCAGCAGCTTAGGCGGCCGCTACGAGCAGTACTTC. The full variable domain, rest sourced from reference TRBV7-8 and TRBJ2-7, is GAGVSQSPRYKVAKRGQDVALRCDPISGHVSLFWYQQALGQGPEFLTYFQNEAQLDKSGLPSDRFFAERPEGSVSTLKIQRTQQEDSAVYLCASSLGGRYEQYFGPGTRLTVT.

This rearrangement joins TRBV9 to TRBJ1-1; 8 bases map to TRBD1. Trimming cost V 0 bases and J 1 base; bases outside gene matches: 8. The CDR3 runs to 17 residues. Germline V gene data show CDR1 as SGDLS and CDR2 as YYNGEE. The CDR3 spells CASSVAGYGTGNTEAFF. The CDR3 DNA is TGTGCCAGCAGCGTAGCTGGGTACGGGACAGGGAACACTGAAGCTTTCTTT.

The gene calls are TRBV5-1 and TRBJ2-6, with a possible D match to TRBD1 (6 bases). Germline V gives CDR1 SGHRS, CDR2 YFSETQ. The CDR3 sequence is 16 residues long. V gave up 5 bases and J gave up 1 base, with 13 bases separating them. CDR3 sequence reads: CASRSGGQSGANVLTF. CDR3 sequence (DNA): TGCGCCAGCAGATCTGGGGGACAATCTGGGGCCAACGTCCTGACTTTC.

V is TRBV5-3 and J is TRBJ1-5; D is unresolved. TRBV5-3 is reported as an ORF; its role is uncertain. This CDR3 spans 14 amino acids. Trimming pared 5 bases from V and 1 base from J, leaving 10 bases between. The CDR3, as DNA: TGTGCCAGAAGTCCACGATTAAGCAATCAGCCCCAGCATTTT. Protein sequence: CARSPRLSNQPQHF.

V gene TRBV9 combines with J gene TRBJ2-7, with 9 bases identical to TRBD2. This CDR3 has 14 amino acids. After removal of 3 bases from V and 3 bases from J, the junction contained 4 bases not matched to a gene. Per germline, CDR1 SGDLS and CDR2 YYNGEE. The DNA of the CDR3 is TGTGCCAGCAGCGAAGGACTAGCGAGCTACGAGCAGTACTTC. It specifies CASSEGLASYEQYF.

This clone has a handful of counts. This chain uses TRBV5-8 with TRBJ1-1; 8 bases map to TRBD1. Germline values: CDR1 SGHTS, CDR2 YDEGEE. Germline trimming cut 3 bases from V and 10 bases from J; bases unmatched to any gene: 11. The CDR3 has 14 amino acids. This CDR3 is CASSYGQGSLAAFF. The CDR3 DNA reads TGTGCCAGCAGCTACGGACAGGGTTCCTTGGCAGCTTTCTTT.

The DNA for the CDR3 is TGTGCCAGCAGCCTGGGAGGACGACGGCCCCAGCATTTT. This translates into CASSLGGRRPQHF. The chain couples TRBV7-6 to TRBJ1-5; D is undetermined. The CDR3 runs 13 residues. The V end was cut by 5 bases, the J end by 9 bases, with 14 bases between. Germline V lookup: CDR1 SGHVS, CDR2 FNYEAQ.

CDR3 bases: TGCGCCAGCAGCATGACAGTTAGCAATCAGCCCCAGCATTTT. Its translation is CASSMTVSNQPQHF. The chain has TRBV5-1 and TRBJ1-5, with D possibly being TRBD1 (5 bases). Trimming took off 4 bases at V and 0 bases at J, with 8 bases between the two ends. Per germline, CDR1 SGHRS and CDR2 YFSETQ. This CDR3 is built from 14 residues.

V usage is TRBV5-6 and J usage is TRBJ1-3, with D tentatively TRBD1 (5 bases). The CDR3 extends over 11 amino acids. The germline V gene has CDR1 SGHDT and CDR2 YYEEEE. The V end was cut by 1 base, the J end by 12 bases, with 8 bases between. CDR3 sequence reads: CASSLSGSIYF. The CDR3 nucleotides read TGTGCCAGCAGCTTGTCAGGGAGCATATATTTT.

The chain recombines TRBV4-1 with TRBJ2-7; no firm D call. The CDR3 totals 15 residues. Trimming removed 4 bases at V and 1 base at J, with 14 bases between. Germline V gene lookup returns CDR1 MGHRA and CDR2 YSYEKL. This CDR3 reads CASSPLWASSYEQYF. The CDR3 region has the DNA TGCGCCAGCAGCCCGCTATGGGCCTCTTCCTACGAGCAGTACTTC.

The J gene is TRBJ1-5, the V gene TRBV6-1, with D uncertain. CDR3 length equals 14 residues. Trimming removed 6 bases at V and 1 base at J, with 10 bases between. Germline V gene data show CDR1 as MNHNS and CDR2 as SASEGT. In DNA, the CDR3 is TGTGCCAGCAGGGGATTAACGAGCAATCAGCCCCAGCATTTT. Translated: CASRGLTSNQPQHF.

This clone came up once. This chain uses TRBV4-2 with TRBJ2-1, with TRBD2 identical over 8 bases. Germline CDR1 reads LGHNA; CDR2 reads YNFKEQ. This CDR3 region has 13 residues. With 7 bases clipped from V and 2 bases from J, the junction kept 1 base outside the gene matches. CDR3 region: CASTAGAYNEQFF. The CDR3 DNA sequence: TGTGCCAGCACAGCGGGAGCCTACAATGAGCAGTTCTTC.

The CDR3 loop reads CASTGPLGGEQYF. The CDR3 nucleotides read TGTGCCAGTACTGGGCCCCTCGGTGGCGAGCAGTACTTC. V gene TRBV19 combines with J gene TRBJ2-7; D remains unclear. The germline CDR1 and CDR2 sequences are LNHDA and SQIVND (reference sequence). The CDR3 spans 13 residues. The V gene lost 7 bases and the J gene lost 6 bases, with 16 bases spanning the gap.